This TCR beta chain was sequenced for a study of spatial heterogeneity in lung cancer. Study-wide findings and caveats: It was found that expanded intratumoral alpha and beta TCR counts tracked tumor mutation counts.

Each CDR3 protein gets one entry after TCRdb re-called the 5' RACE reads with MiXCR. This sample has about 7,000 distinct CDR3 sequences, with more than 3% found just once. Time point denoted: sample taken at primary tumor resection. The donors, around 71 patients with untreated early-stage non-small cell lung cancer, provided the samples. By frequency in the sample, this clonotype is medium-sized. The antigen is not known. The CDR3 loop spans 16 amino acids. Germline V gene lookup returns CDR1 DFQATT and CDR2 SNEGSKA (reference sequence). With 0 bases removed from V and 5 bases from J, the gap between germline ends came to 19 bases.

The specimen was lung tumor tissue, collected at surgery. This receptor was obtained from a male donor with early-stage non-small cell lung cancer. The rearrangement joins TRBV20-1 to TRBJ2-5; D is perhaps TRBD2 (6 bases). The CDR3 is CSARDPVRGARETQYF. CDR3 sequence (DNA): TGCAGTGCTAGAGATCCTGTCCGCGGGGCCAGGGAGACCCAGTACTTC.